The text below deals with one TCR beta chain. As yet, its antigen is unknown. The sample belongs to a study of T cell responses to AZD1222 COVID-19 vaccine. The study's findings and limits: Females outnumbered males among donors, who were mostly white British; clonal diversity was possibly underestimated.

The CDR3 has 15 residues. Per germline, CDR1 LGHNA and CDR2 YSLEER. The ends were cut back, 1 base at V and 6 bases at J, with 13 bases in the middle. The method was immunoSEQ multiplex PCR; TCRdb's version includes in-frame clones alone and lacks a portion of them. Of around 170,000 clones listed, roughly 93% are singletons. The chain recombines TRBV4-3 with TRBJ2-1; D not certain. The clonotype was recovered from an adult in good health. Sequenced here: peripheral blood, sampled on day 0 of AZD1222 vaccination. This CDR3 is CASSQGRTPSNEQFF. The CDR3 coding sequence is TGCGCCAGCAGCCAAGGGCGGACCCCCAGCAATGAGCAGTTCTTC.